This T cell receptor beta chain was identified during a study of T cells in Graves' hyperthyroidism and ophthalmopathy. Amplification targeted TCR beta CDR3 regions from RNA transcripts. HTBI primers drove first-round RT-PCR of the TCR CDR3. One entry per CDR3 protein, called by TCRdb with MiXCR from the multiplex PCR reads. This table has about 400,000 distinct CDR3 sequences, more than 14% appearing once. Lactation, pregnancy, other autoimmune disease or uncontrolled infection excluded patients. Fresh 10 ml peripheral blood yielded PBMCs. The germline V and J ends were trimmed by 6 bases and 5 bases, with 20 bases remaining between them. CDR1 DFQATT and CDR2 SNEGSKA come from the germline V gene (reference sequence). CDR3 length: 14 amino acids. Whole-study results and caveats: Within blood appeared most thyroid clonotypes that had expanded above 0.001.

This clonotype was recorded at least ten times. What it recognizes is unknown. The chain uses TRBV20-1 and TRBJ2-7, with D tentatively TRBD1 or TRBD2 (5 bases each). The sequence was collected from a woman aged 25 to 39 with Graves' ophthalmopathy. The sample was blood. The CDR3 loop reads CSAVEGSLYNEQYF. The CDR3, as DNA: TGCAGTGCCGTCGAGGGGAGCCTCTACAACGAGCAGTACTTC.